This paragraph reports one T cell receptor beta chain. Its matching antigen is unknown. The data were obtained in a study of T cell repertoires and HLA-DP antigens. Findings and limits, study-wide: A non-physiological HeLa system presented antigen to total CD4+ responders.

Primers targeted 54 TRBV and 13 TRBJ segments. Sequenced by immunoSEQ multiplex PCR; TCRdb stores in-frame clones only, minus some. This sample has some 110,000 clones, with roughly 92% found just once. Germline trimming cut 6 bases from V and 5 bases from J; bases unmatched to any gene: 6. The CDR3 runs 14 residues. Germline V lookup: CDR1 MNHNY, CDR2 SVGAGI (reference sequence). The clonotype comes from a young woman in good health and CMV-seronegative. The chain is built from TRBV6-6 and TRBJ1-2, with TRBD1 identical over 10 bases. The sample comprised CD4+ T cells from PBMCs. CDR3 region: CASRPGQGSYGYTF. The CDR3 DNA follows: TGTGCCAGCAGACCGGGACAGGGGAGTTATGGCTACACCTTC.